This T cell receptor (beta chain) was sequenced for a study of CXCR3-negative and CXCR3-positive naive CD8 T cells (dated by TCRdb to 2018 to 2020). About the study as a whole: In total, 120 million to 150 million TRB reads were obtained, which works out to roughly 1.5 +/- 0.3 million reads per library. The TRBV-TRBJ cluster analysis covered naive subsets from several donors and memory cells from 3 donors. The diversity and physicochemical repertoire analyses included some 11 donors pooled from two independent experiments.

The paper as a whole reports these results and caveats: TRB CDR3s from CXCR3-positive naive cells showed higher hydrophobicity (lower Kidera factor 4), lower energy, and higher strength and volume indices than CXCR3-negative naive cells. Surface CD5, linked to self-reactivity in mice, was comparable between naive subsets; TCR interaction strength was therefore also inferred from TRB CDR3 physicochemical properties. Comparably high repertoire diversity was found in both naive subsets, whereas much lower repertoire diversity was found in memory CD8+ T cells. Similar TRBV-TRBJ usage was shown by naive CXCR3-negative and CXCR3-positive cells from the same donor, whereas distinct patterns were shown by memory cells. Freshly isolated PBMCs were used for most assays because CXCR3 expression partially decreased after cryopreservation.

With regard to this clonotype: Its antigen has not been determined.

For every CD8+ T cell subset, 300,000 cells were flow-sorted straight into RLT lysis buffer, and each subset was sorted in triplicate. To exclude memory contaminants, naive CD8+ T cells were stringently defined as CD45RO-CCR7+CD27+CD95-. Peripheral blood mononuclear cells were isolated from buffy coats using standard density gradient centrifugation. A FACSAria III was used to flow-sort naive CXCR3-negative and CXCR3-positive CD8+ T cells. Total RNA was extracted from sorted cells using an RNeasy Mini Kit. TCRdb lists the instrument as NextSeq 550. The Human TCR Profiling Kit (MiLaboratory) was used to make UMI-labeled 5' RACE TRB cDNA libraries. cDNA synthesis used the entire amount of extracted RNA, and PCR amplification then used the entire amount of cDNA produced. Libraries were prepared in parallel with an identical number of PCR cycles. The source study handled its data this way. With a requirement of at least two reads per UMI, MIGEC and MiXCR extracted about 50,000 +/- 10,000 unique UMI-labeled TRB cDNA molecules per library. An average of roughly 40,000 +/- 10,000 functional in-frame TRB CDR3 nucleotide clonotypes without stop codons was found per library. Diversity metrics, including normalized Shannon-Wiener and Chao1, were computed in VDJtools after downsampling to 5000 UMI-labeled TRB molecules per sample. VDJtools was used to calculate clonotype-size-weighted physicochemical properties of the central five CDR3 residues, namely interaction energy, strength, volume and Kidera factor 4. Each entry corresponds to one CDR3 protein sequence from reads that TCRdb reprocessed, and DNA is not given. The V and J calls follow TCRdb's processing rather than the paper's. The sample's own table lists 80,000 to 95,000 distinct CDR3 sequences. In total, the top ten clones hold 1.6% of the sample.

The CDR3 runs 16 amino acids, cysteine and phenylalanine included. The DNA is not on file. From the germline V gene, CDR1 is MGHRA and CDR2 is YSYEKL. This sequence was found in a human donor in good health. Some clones in this sample may be carry-over from other donors' samples. The source material was naive CXCR3- CD8+ T cells from blood. What the cell subset or site label conveys for this sample: CD45RO-CCR7+CD27+CD95- naive CD8+ T cells lacking CXCR3 (TNR3-). In this chain, TRBV4-1 is recombined with TRBJ2-7; TCRdb reports TRBD1, a call that lacks DNA to check it against. The CDR3 corresponds to CASSQDGQGYSYEQYF.